This T cell receptor beta chain was recovered during a study of tumour-infiltrating T cells in Burkitt lymphoma. Turning to the study itself: Productive clonality predicted overall and progression-free survival.

This CDR3 region has 13 residues. Germline CDR1 SGHNT, CDR2 YYREEE (reference sequence). V gave up 2 bases and J gave up 2 bases, with 8 bases separating them. The repertoire was sequenced with immunoSEQ multiplex PCR; TCRdb's copy has only in-frame clones and lacks some. The table records around 5,000 clones, under 25% of them present only once. Sequenced sample: tumor tissue. This receptor was taken from a human donor with diffuse large B-cell lymphoma. This chain joins TRBV5-4 and TRBJ2-7; D unclear. CDR3 residues: CASSLGNAYEQYF. The CDR3 DNA follows: TGTGCCAGCAGCTTAGGAAACGCCTACGAGCAGTACTTC.